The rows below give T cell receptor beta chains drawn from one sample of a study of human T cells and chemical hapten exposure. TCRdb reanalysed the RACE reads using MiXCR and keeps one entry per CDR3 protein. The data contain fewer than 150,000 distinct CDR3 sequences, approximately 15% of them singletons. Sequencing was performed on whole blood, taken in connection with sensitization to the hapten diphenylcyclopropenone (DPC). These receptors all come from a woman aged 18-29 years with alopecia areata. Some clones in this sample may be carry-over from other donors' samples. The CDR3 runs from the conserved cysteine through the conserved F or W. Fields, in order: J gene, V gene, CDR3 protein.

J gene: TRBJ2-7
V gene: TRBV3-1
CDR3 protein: CASSQELAGAYEQYF

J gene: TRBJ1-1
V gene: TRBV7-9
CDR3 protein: CASSPTFDRENTEAFF

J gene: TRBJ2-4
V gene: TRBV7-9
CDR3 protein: CASSPRLGAKGKNIQYF

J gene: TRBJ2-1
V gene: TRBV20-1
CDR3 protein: CSARGSNEQFF

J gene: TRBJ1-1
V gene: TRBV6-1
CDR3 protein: CASSSTRGTEAFF

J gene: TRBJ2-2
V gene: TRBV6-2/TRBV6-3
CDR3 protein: CTSSYRLGHGELFF

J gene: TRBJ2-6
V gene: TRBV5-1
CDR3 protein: CASSLEGQAHSGANVLTF

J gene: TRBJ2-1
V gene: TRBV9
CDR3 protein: CASALGTGSPEQFF

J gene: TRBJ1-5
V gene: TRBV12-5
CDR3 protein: CASGAGQGTNQPQHF

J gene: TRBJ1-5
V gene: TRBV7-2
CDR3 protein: CASSLDPTNQPQHF

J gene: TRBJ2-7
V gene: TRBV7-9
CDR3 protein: CASSAGIAYEQYF

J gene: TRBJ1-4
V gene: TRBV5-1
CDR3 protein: CASSFGQETGLFF

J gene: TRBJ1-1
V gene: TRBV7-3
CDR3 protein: CASSLRGGGETEAFF

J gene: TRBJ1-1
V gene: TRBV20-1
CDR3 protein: CSAGKPGTILHTEAFF

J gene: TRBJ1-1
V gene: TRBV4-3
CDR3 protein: CASSQKGITEAFF

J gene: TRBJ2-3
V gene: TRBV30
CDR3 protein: CAWSALGRTQYF

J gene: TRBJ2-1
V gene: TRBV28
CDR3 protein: CASSSPGAGAYNEQFF

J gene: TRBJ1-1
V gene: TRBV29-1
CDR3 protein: CSVTWGRDTEAFF

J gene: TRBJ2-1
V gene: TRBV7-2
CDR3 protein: CASSPSPGRSEQFF

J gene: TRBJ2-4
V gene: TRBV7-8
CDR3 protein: CASSYQLGSPTKNIQYF

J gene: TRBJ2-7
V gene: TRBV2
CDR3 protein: CASSSLRRYEQYF

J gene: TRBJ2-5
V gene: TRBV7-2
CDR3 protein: CASSQGWEGPQETQYF

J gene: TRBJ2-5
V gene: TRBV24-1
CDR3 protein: CATSDSAKPQETQYF

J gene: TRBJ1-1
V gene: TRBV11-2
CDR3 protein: CASSLSGQANTEAFF

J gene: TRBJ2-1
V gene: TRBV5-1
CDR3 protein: CASSLVAGPPNEQFF

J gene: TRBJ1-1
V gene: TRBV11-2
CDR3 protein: CASSFLGDKAFF

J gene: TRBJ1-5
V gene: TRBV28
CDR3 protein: CASTDRDGPLGNQPQHF

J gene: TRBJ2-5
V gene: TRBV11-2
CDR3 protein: CASSRYRGEETQYF

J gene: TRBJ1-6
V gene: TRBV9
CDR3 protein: CASSIGPSSYNSPLHF

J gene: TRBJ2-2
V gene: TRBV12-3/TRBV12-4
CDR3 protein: CASTLWRAGELFF

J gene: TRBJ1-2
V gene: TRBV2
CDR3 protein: CASSGQDSFYGYTF

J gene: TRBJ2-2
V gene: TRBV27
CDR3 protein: CASSLQENTGELFF

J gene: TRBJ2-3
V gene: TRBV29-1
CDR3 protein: CSVEAGSPQYF

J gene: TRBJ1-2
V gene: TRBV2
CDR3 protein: CASRTRQGLLTNYGYTF

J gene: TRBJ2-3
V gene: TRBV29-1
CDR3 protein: CSAELGTDTQYF

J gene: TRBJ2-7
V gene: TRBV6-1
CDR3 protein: CASSEVAGIKTYEQYF

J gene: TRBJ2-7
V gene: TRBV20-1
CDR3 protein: CSFSGVYEQYF

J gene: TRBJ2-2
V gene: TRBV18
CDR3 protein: CASSPLLAGLANTGELFF

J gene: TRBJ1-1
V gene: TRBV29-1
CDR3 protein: CSVVLDGNAEAFF

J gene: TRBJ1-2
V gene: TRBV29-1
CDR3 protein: CSVAYNAGYTF

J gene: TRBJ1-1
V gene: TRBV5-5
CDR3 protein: CASSLGGTVNTEAFF

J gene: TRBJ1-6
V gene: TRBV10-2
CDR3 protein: CASSESRGAGGSPLHF